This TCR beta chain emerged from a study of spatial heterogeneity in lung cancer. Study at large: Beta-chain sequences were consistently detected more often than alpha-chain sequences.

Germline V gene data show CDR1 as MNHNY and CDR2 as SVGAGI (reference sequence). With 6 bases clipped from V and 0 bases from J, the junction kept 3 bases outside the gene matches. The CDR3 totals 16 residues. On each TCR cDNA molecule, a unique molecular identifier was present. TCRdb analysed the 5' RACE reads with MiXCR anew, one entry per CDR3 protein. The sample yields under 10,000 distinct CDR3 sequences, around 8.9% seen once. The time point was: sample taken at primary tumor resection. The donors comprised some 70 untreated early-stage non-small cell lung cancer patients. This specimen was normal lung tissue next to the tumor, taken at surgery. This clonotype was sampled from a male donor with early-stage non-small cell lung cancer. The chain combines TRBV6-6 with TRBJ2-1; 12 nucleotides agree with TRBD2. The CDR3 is CASSPTSGSSYNEQFF. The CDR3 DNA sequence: TGTGCCAGCAGCCCGACTAGCGGGAGCTCCTACAATGAGCAGTTCTTC.